A selection of T cell receptor beta chains follows, all from one sample in a study of control samples from healthy donors and cancer patients. Produced via immunoSEQ multiplex PCR; TCRdb's table is partial and in-frame only. Of 120,000 or so clones in the sample, about nine tenths were seen once. Sequencing was done on a sample of blood. These receptors were obtained from a man aged 40-50 years in good health. Both conserved end residues are part of each CDR3. Each record gives: D gene, V gene, clone size, J gene, CDR3 DNA, CDR3 protein. D genes are given only for firm matches. Clone size, where shown, is once, few, many, or a class for clones that have expanded.

NA,TRBV11-3,NA,TRBJ2-2,TGTGCCAGCAGCCCGTGGGACGGGCAGCCTTTTGACGCCGGGGAGCTGTTTTTT,CASSPWDGQPFDAGELFF
TRBD2,TRBV6-5,NA,TRBJ2-1,TGTGCCAGCAGTTACAGCGGGGGGGCCTACAATGAGCAGTTCTTC,CASSYSGGAYNEQFF
NA,TRBV27,few,TRBJ2-2,TGTGCCAGCAGACCGCAGGAGATCCTTGGGGAGCTGTTTTTT,CASRPQEILGELFF
NA,TRBV9,NA,TRBJ2-3,TGTGCCAGCAGCGGGACTAGCACAGATACGCAGTATTTT,CASSGTSTDTQYF
NA,TRBV18,NA,TRBJ1-1,TGTGCCAGCTCCCCTTCGATCAAGAACACTGAAGCTTTCTTT,CASSPSIKNTEAFF
NA,TRBV29-1,NA,TRBJ1-4,TGCAGCGTGACCGCCAGATCGACCTTGATTTTT,CSVTARSTLIF
TRBD2,TRBV11-3,NA,TRBJ2-7,TGTGCCAGCAGCTCCCCCTCCGCGGGGGGTACCTACGAGCAGTACTTC,CASSSPSAGGTYEQYF
NA,TRBV5-6,NA,TRBJ1-5,TGTGCCAGCAGCTTGAGGGAATTTAACCAGCATTTT,CASSLREFNQHF
NA,TRBV6-5,NA,TRBJ2-2,TGTGCCAGCAGCTCAGGGGTCCTTAACACCGGGGAGCTGTTTTTT,CASSSGVLNTGELFF
NA,TRBV6-6,NA,TRBJ1-2,TGTGCCAGCGAAGGGAAGGTCTATGGCTACACCTTC,CASEGKVYGYTF
NA,TRBV27,NA,TRBJ1-6,TGTGCCAGCACAACCTCCTATAATTCACCCCTCCACTTT,CASTTSYNSPLHF
NA,TRBV19,NA,TRBJ1-1,TGTGCCAGTAACGAACAGGCTAGGAACACTGAAGCTTTCTTT,CASNEQARNTEAFF
NA,TRBV24-1,NA,TRBJ2-5,TGTGCCACCAGGGATCGATGGGGGGTAGGAGAGACCCAGTACTTC,CATRDRWGVGETQYF
NA,TRBV7-8,NA,TRBJ1-5,TGTGCCAGCAGCTTGCAAGACTTCTATAGCAATCAGCCCCAGCATTTT,CASSLQDFYSNQPQHF
TRBD2,TRBV7-9,NA,TRBJ2-5,TGTGCCAGCAACCGCCGGGAGGGAGAGACCCAGTACTTC,CASNRREGETQYF
NA,TRBV9,NA,TRBJ1-6,TGTGCCAGCAGCGTAGAGGGAAGTAATTCACCCCTCCACTTT,CASSVEGSNSPLHF
NA,TRBV5-4,NA,TRBJ1-1,TGTGCCAGCAGCTTGAGGGGCAACTCTGAAGCTTTCTTT,CASSLRGNSEAFF
NA,TRBV12-1,NA,TRBJ2-1,TGTGCCAGCAGCTCCGGGACAGGTTACAATGAGCAGTTCTTC,CASSSGTGYNEQFF
NA,TRBV18,NA,TRBJ2-2,TGTGCCAGCTCACCCTACGGACGAGGGGCGAACACCGGGGAGCTGTTTTTT,CASSPYGRGANTGELFF
NA,TRBV7-2,NA,TRBJ2-3,TGTGCCAGCAGCTTAAGTCCGGCAGATACGCAGTATTTT,CASSLSPADTQYF
TRBD1,TRBV6-2/TRBV6-3,NA,TRBJ1-2,TGTGCCAGCAGTGACTCCGGGACAGCTCCGGGAGGCTACACCTTC,CASSDSGTAPGGYTF
NA,TRBV29-1,NA,TRBJ2-7,TGCAGCGTTAACCGGGACGGCCACGAGCAGTACTTC,CSVNRDGHEQYF
TRBD2,TRBV9,NA,TRBJ2-5,TGTGCCAGCAGCGTTTCGGGGGGGTTTTCGGAGACCCAGTACTTC,CASSVSGGFSETQYF
NA,TRBV6-5,NA,TRBJ2-5,TGTGCCAGCAGTTACCCGCGGAACCAAGAGACCCAGTACTTC,CASSYPRNQETQYF
TRBD1,TRBV5-1,NA,TRBJ1-4,TGCGCCAGCAGCCTCCGACAGGGGGCGGCAACTAATGAAAAACTGTTTTTT,CASSLRQGAATNEKLFF
NA,TRBV7-2,NA,TRBJ1-3,TGTGCCAGCAGCTTAGCGGGTGGAAACACCATATATTTT,CASSLAGGNTIYF
TRBD1,TRBV12-3/TRBV12-4,NA,TRBJ1-4,TGTGCCAGCAGTTTCACAGGGGTAGAAAAACTGTTTTTT,CASSFTGVEKLFF
NA,TRBV3-1/TRBV3-2,NA,TRBJ2-1,TGTGCCAGCAGCCAAGATCTAGAGGGCCATGAGCAGTTCTTC,CASSQDLEGHEQFF
TRBD2,TRBV11-3,once,TRBJ2-7,TGTGCCAGCAGCCCCAGACTAGCGGGGGGCTCCTACGAGCAGTACTTC,CASSPRLAGGSYEQYF
TRBD1,TRBV5-5,once,TRBJ1-4,TGTGCCAGCAGACGGGATACAGGGGTGGGTAATGAAAAACTGTTTTTT,CASRRDTGVGNEKLFF